Sequencing of this T cell receptor beta chain was carried out in a study of neurological immune-mediated disorders. Findings and caveats of the study: The level of TCR clonal expansion was highest in patients with HTLV-1-associated myelopathy and lowest in multiple sclerosis, where it fell below the level seen in healthy controls. CDR3 amino acid sequences of expanded clones were not shared across subjects, a result suggesting private repertoires in all groups.

In its sample, this clonotype was seen many times. The antigen is not known. The team produced cDNA through 5'RACE using 10-nucleotide random UMIs. MiXCR was run by TCRdb on the 5' RACE reads, yielding one entry per CDR3 protein. The sample records fewer than 45,000 distinct CDR3 sequences, about 6.9% being singletons. Looked up from germline, CDR1 is DFQATT and CDR2 is SNEGSKA (reference sequence). The CDR3 covers 14 residues. V shed 5 bases and J 0 bases; nucleotides not matched to a gene: 7. The sorted libraries drew on 910,000 or so T cells that were CD4+ or CD8+. What was sequenced was CD4+ T cells from blood. The chain is built from TRBV20-1 and TRBJ2-7, with 7 bases identical to TRBD1. This sequence originates from a middle-aged woman in good health. The CDR3 is CSAETRDSSYEQYF. For the CDR3, the DNA is TGCAGTGCTGAGACCCGGGACAGCTCCTACGAGCAGTACTTC.